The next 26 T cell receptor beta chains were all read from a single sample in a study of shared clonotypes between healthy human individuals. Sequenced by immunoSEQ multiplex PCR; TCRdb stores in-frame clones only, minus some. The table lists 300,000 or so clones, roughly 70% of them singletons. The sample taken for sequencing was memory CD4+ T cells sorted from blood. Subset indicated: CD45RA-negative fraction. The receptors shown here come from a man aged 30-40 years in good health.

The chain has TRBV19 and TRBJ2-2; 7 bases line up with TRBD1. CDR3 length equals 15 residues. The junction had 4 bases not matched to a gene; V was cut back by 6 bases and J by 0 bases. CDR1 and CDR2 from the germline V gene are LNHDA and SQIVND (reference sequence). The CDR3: CASSPGQTNTGELFF. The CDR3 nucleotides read TGTGCCAGTAGCCCGGGACAGACGAACACCGGGGAGCTGTTTTTT.

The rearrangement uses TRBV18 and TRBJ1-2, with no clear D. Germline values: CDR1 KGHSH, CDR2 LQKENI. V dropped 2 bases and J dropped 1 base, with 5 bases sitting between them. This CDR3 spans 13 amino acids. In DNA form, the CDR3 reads TGTGCCAGCTCACCAATGGATAACTATGGCTACACCTTC. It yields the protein CASSPMDNYGYTF.

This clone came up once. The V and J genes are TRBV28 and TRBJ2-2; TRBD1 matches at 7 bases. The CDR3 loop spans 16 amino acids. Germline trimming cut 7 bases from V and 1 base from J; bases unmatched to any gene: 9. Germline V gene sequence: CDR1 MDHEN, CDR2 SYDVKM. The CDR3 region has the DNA TGTGCCAGCATTTTTGACAGGGCGCTGAACACCGGGGAGCTGTTTTTT. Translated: CASIFDRALNTGELFF.

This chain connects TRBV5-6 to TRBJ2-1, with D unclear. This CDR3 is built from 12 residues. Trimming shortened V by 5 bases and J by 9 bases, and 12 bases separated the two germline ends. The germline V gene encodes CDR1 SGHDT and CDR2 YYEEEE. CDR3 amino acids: CASSYFYGEQFF. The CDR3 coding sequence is TGTGCCAGCAGTTATTTTTACGGTGAGCAGTTCTTC.

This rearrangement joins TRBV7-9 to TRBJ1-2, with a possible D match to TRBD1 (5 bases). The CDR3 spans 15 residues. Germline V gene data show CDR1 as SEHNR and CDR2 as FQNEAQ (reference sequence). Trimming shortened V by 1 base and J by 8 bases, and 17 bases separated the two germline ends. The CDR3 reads CASSLVGARAGGYTF. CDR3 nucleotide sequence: TGTGCCAGCAGCTTAGTGGGTGCCAGGGCAGGCGGCTACACCTTC.

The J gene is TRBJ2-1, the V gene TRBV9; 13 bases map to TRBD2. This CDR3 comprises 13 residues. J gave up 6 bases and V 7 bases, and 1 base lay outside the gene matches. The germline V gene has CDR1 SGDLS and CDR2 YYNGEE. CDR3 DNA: TGTGCCAGCGGGACTAGCGGGACCAATGAGCAGTTCTTC. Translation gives CASGTSGTNEQFF.

The CDR3 DNA reads TGTGCCAGCAGCTTAGGAGAGAGAAATCAGCCCCAGCATTTT. Protein sequence: CASSLGERNQPQHF. The chain couples TRBV7-9 to TRBJ1-5; D remains unclear. Germline-derived CDR1 and CDR2 are SEHNR and FQNEAQ (reference sequence). This CDR3 comprises 14 residues. The germline V and J ends were trimmed by 1 base and 4 bases, with 8 bases remaining between them. The whole variable domain, remainder taken from reference TRBV7-9 and TRBJ1-5, is DTGVSQNPRHKITKRGQNVTFRCDPISEHNRLYWYRQTLGQGPEFLTYFQNEAQLEKSRLLSDRFSAERPKGSFSTLEIQRTEQGDSAMYLCASSLGERNQPQHFGDGTRLSIL.

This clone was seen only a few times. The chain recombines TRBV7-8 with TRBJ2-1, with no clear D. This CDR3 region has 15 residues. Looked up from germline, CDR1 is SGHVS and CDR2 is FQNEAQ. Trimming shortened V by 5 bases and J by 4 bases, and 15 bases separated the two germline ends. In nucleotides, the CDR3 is TGTGCCAGCAGCCAAGGACCTCGGTCTTACAATGAGCAGTTCTTC. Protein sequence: CASSQGPRSYNEQFF.

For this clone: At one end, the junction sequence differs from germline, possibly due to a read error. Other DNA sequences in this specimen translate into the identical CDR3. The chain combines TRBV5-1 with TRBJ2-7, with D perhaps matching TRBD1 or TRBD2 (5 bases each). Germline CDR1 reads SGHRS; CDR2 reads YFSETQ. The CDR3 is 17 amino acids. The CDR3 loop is CASSPNFGTERPYEQYF. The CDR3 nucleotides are TGTGCCAGCAGCCCAAACTTTGGGACCGAACGGCCCTACGAGCAGTACTTC.

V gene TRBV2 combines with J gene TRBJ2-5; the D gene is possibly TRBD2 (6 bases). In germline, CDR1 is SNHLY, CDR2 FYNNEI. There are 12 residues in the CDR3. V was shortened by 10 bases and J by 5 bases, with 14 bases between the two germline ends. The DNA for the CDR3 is TGTGCCACCCAATCGGGGGACGAGACCCAGTACTTC. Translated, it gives CATQSGDETQYF.

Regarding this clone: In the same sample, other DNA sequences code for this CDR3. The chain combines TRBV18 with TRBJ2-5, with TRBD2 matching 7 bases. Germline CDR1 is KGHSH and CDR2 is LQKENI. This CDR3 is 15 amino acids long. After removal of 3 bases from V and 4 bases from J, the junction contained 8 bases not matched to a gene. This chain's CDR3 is CASSPGEGGRETQYF. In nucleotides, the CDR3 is TGTGCCAGCTCACCCGGAGAGGGAGGGAGAGAGACCCAGTACTTC.

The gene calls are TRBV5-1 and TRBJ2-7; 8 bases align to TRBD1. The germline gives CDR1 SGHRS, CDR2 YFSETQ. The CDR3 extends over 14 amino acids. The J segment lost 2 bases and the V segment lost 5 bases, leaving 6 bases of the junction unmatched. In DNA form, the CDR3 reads TGCGCCAGCAGTCGGAACAGGGGGGCCTACGAGCAGTACTTC. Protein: CASSRNRGAYEQYF. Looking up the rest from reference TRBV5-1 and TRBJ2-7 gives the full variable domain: KAGVTQTPRYLIKTRGQQVTLSCSPISGHRSVSWYQQTPGQGLQFLFEYFSETQRNKGNFPGRFSGRQFSNSRSEMNVSTLELGDSALYLCASSRNRGAYEQYFGPGTRLTVT.

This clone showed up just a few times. CDR3 DNA: TGTGCCAGCAGTGCGGACAGGGCTGGCAGAGATACGCAGTATTTT. This encodes CASSADRAGRDTQYF. The chain carries TRBV6-1 and TRBJ2-3; 8 bases are a match to TRBD1. Germline CDR1 reads MNHNS; CDR2 reads SASEGT. This CDR3 comprises 15 residues. V dropped 4 bases and J dropped 5; count of bases not matched to a gene: 8.

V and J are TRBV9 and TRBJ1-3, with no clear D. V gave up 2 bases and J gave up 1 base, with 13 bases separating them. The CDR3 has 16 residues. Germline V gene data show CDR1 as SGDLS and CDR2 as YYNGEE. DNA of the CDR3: TGTGCCAGCAGCGTTAGTTTAACAGATTCTGGAAACACCATATATTTT. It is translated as CASSVSLTDSGNTIYF.

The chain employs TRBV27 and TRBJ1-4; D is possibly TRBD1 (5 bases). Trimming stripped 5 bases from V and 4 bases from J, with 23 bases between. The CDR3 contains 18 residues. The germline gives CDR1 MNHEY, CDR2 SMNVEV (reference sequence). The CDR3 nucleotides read TGTGCCAGCAGTCCCACCCCGCGCAAAACAGGATATAATGAAAAACTGTTTTTT. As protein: CASSPTPRKTGYNEKLFF.

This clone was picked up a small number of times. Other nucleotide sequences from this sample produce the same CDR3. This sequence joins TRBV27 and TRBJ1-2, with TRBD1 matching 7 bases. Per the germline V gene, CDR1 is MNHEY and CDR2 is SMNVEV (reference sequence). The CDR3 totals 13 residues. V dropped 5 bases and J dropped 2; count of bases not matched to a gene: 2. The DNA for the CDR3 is TGTGCCAGCAGTCCGACAGGGAACTATGGCTACACCTTC. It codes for CASSPTGNYGYTF.

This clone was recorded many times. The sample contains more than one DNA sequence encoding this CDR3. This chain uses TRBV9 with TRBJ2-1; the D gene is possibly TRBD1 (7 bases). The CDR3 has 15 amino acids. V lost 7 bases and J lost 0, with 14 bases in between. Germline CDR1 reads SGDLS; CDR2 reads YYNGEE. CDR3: CASGGTAVSYNEQFF. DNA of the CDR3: TGTGCCAGCGGGGGGACAGCCGTCTCCTACAATGAGCAGTTCTTC.

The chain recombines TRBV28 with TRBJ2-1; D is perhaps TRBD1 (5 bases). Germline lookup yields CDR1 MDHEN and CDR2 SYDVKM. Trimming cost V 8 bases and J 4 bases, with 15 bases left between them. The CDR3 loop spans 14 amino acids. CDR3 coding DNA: TGTGCCAGCCTTGGTCGGACATTTTACAATGAGCAGTTCTTC. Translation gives CASLGRTFYNEQFF. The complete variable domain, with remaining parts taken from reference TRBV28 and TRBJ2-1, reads DVKVTQSSRYLVKRTGEKVFLECVQDMDHENMFWYRQDPGLGLRLIYFSYDVKMKEKGDIPEGYSVSREKKERFSLILESASTNQTSMYLCASLGRTFYNEQFFGPGTRLTVL.

The chain's CDR3 is CASSEGGRGTDTQYF. The CDR3 region has the DNA TGCGCCAGCAGCGAAGGGGGAAGGGGGACAGATACGCAGTATTTT. The chain has TRBV4-3 and TRBJ2-3; weak D call: TRBD1 (6 bases). Germline V CDR1 and CDR2: LGHNA, YSLEER. This CDR3 comprises 15 residues. Trimming shortened V by 5 bases and J by 3 bases, and 15 bases separated the two germline ends.

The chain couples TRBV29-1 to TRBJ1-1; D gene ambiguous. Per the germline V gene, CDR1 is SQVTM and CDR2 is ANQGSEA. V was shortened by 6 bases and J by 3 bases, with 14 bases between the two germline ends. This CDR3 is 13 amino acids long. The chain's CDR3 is CSVQVGQDTEAFF. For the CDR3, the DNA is TGCAGCGTCCAAGTAGGGCAGGACACTGAAGCTTTCTTT. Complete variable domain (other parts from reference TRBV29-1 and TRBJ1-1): SAVISQKPSRDICQRGTSLTIQCQVDSQVTMMFWYRQQPGQSLTLIATANQGSEATYESGFVIDKFPISRPNLTFSTLTVSNMSPEDSSIYLCSVQVGQDTEAFFGQGTRLTVV.

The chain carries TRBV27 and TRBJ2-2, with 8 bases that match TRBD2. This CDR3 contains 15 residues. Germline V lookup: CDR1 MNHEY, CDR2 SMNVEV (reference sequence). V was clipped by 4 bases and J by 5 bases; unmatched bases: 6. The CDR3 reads CASSSLLAATGELFF. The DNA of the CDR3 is TGTGCCAGCAGTTCCCTACTAGCGGCAACCGGGGAGCTGTTTTTT.

As DNA, the CDR3 is TGTGCCAGCAGCTTGGACGGACCAAACATTCAGTACTTC. Amino acids: CASSLDGPNIQYF. The chain joins TRBV5-4 to TRBJ2-4; D unresolved. Germline-derived CDR1 and CDR2 are SGHNT and YYREEE (reference sequence). The CDR3 runs 13 residues. V dropped 0 bases and J dropped 6 bases, with 7 bases sitting between them.

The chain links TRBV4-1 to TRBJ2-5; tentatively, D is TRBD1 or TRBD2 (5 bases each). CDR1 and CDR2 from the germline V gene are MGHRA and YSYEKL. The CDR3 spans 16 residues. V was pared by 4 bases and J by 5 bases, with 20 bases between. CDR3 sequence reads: CASSRGDRAVSETQYF. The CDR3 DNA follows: TGCGCCAGCAGCCGAGGGGATCGTGCCGTCAGCGAGACCCAGTACTTC.

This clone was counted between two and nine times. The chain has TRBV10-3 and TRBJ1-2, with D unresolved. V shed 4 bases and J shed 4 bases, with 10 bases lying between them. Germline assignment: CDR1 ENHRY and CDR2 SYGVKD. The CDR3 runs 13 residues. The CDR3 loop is CAISGEQLYGYTF. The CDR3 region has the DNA TGTGCCATCAGTGGTGAACAGCTCTATGGCTACACCTTC.

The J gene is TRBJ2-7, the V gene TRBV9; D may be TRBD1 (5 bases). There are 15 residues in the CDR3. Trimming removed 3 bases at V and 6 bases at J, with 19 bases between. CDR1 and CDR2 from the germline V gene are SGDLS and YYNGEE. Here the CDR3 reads CASSADPGDRGEQYF. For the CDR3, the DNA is TGTGCCAGCAGCGCCGACCCTGGAGACAGAGGCGAGCAGTACTTC.

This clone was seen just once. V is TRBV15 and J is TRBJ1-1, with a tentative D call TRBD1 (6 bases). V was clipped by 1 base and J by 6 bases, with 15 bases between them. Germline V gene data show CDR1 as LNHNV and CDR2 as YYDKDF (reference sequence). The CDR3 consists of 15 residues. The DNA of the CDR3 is TGTGCCACCAGCAGAGGAGGGGGGCTCGGGGCTGAAGCTTTCTTT. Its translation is CATSRGGGLGAEAFF.